Each of the 16 T cell receptor beta chains below was sequenced from the same sample in a study of blood T cell repertoires in COVID-19. Clones were read by immunoSEQ multiplex PCR, and TCRdb kept only the in-frame ones, dropping some. Of about 30,000 clones listed, about 94% are singletons. Material for sequencing was peripheral blood. Receptors were obtained from a human donor with active COVID-19. The donor label of this sample is uncertain.

This chain uses TRBV19 with TRBJ2-6, with TRBD1 as a possible D gene (6 bases). The V gene's germline CDR1 is LNHDA and CDR2 SQIVND (reference sequence). V was pared by 5 bases and J by 0 bases, with 17 bases between. The CDR3 has 18 residues. The DNA for the CDR3 is TGTGCCAGTAGTCCAGGGGCCCCCGGAAGCTCTGGGGCCAACGTCCTGACTTTC. Its translation is CASSPGAPGSSGANVLTF.

The chain couples TRBV27 to TRBJ2-7; a weak D match, TRBD1 (6 bases). Germline CDR1 and CDR2: MNHEY and SMNVEV (reference sequence). V was shortened by 0 bases and J by 1 base, with 19 bases between the two germline ends. This CDR3 is 18 amino acids long. CDR3 sequence (DNA): TGTGCCAGCAGTTTATCCCACAAGTTACAGGGTTTTTCCTACGAGCAGTACTTC. Translating gives CASSLSHKLQGFSYEQYF.

This rearrangement joins TRBV6-2 or TRBV6-3 to TRBJ2-3; D gene ambiguous. The V end was cut by 5 bases, the J end by 1 base, with 10 bases between. CDR3 length: 14 residues. The germline V gene has CDR1 MNHEY and CDR2 SVGEGT. CDR3 bases: TGTGCCAGCAGTACTGATCGGGGCACAGATACGCAGTATTTT. It yields the protein CASSTDRGTDTQYF.

V and J are TRBV27 and TRBJ2-5; maybe TRBD1 (5 bases). The germline gives CDR1 MNHEY, CDR2 SMNVEV (reference sequence). V shed 6 bases and J shed 4 bases, with 15 bases lying between them. The CDR3 runs to 14 residues. Here the CDR3 reads CASRRTSHGETQYF. CDR3 bases: TGTGCCAGCAGGCGGACATCCCATGGAGAGACCCAGTACTTC.

This sequence joins TRBV7-2 and TRBJ2-7, with D maybe TRBD1 (5 bases). V lost 5 bases and J 0 bases, leaving 11 bases between the germline ends. Germline V gene sequence: CDR1 SGHTA, CDR2 FQGNSA. The CDR3 covers 14 residues. CDR3 nucleotides: TGTGCCAGCAGCAGGGGCACAAGCTCCTACGAGCAGTACTTC. This translates into CASSRGTSSYEQYF. The full variable domain, with the rest looked up from reference TRBV7-2 and TRBJ2-7, is GAGVSQSPSNKVTEKGKDVELRCDPISGHTALYWYRQSLGQGLEFLIYFQGNSAPDKSGLPSDRFSAERTGGSVSTLTIQRTQQEDSAVYLCASSRGTSSYEQYFGPGTRLTVT.

This sequence joins TRBV5-1 and TRBJ2-1; a weak D match, TRBD2 (7 bases). With 0 bases removed from V and 7 bases from J, the gap between germline ends came to 14 bases. The CDR3 covers 15 residues. Germline CDR1 SGHRS, CDR2 YFSETQ. Here the CDR3 reads CASSLGGGRGNEQFF. The CDR3 DNA reads as TGCGCCAGCAGCTTGGGCGGGGGTAGGGGGAATGAGCAGTTCTTC. Using reference TRBV5-1 and TRBJ2-1 for the parts outside the CDR3, the full variable domain is KAGVTQTPRYLIKTRGQQVTLSCSPISGHRSVSWYQQTPGQGLQFLFEYFSETQRNKGNFPGRFSGRQFSNSRSEMNVSTLELGDSALYLCASSLGGGRGNEQFFGPGTRLTVL.

The rearrangement links TRBV15 to TRBJ2-7, with D hard to call. Trimming took 6 bases from V and 1 from J, leaving 13 bases between them. CDR3 length: 14 amino acids. From germline, CDR1 is LNHNV and CDR2 YYDKDF (reference sequence). As DNA, the CDR3 is TGTGCCACCAGTGTTCCTGGCAAGTCCTACGAGCAGTACTTC. Translation gives CATSVPGKSYEQYF.

V gene TRBV7-9 combines with J gene TRBJ1-4, with 9 positions matching TRBD1. The junction had 5 bases not matched to a gene; V was cut back by 3 bases and J by 6 bases. The germline V gene encodes CDR1 SEHNR and CDR2 FQNEAQ (reference sequence). CDR3 length: 15 amino acids. CDR3 amino acids: CASSFLGQGYEKLFF. In DNA form, the CDR3 reads TGTGCCAGCAGCTTCCTGGGACAGGGATATGAAAAACTGTTTTTT.

The J gene is TRBJ1-2, the V gene TRBV30; TRBD1 agrees at 7 bases. The CDR3 loop spans 13 amino acids. Unmatched junction bases numbered 8, after V lost 3 bases and J lost 7 bases. Germline CDR1 is GTSNPN and CDR2 is SVGIG (reference sequence). CDR3 DNA: TGTGCCTGGAGCCCGACAGGGATCGCTGGCTACACCTTC. It encodes CAWSPTGIAGYTF.

The chain links TRBV7-8 to TRBJ1-6, with D tentatively TRBD1 (6 bases). Germline loops: CDR1 SGHVS, CDR2 FQNEAQ. Trimming stripped 5 bases from V and 5 bases from J, with 13 bases between. This CDR3 spans 15 amino acids. The CDR3 region is CASSPQQGDNSPLHF. CDR3 sequence (DNA): TGTGCCAGCAGCCCGCAACAGGGAGATAATTCACCCCTCCACTTT.

This clone was observed a single time. In nucleotides, the CDR3 is TGCGCCAGCAGCCCCCCACAGGGGTTGAACACTGAAGCTTTCTTT. It is translated as CASSPPQGLNTEAFF. The gene calls are TRBV4-1 and TRBJ1-1, with 7 nucleotides matching TRBD1. The CDR3 runs 15 residues. Unmatched junction bases numbered 5, after V lost 4 bases and J lost 0 bases. Germline V gives CDR1 MGHRA, CDR2 YSYEKL.

This chain connects TRBV28 to TRBJ2-7; D might be TRBD1 (7 bases). Trimming cost V 3 bases and J 0 bases, with 18 bases left between them. Germline values: CDR1 MDHEN, CDR2 SYDVKM. The CDR3 is 17 amino acids. CDR3 sequence: CASSFQAGGISSYEQYF. The CDR3, as DNA: TGTGCCAGCAGTTTCCAGGCAGGGGGGATTAGCTCCTACGAGCAGTACTTC.

This chain joins TRBV4-3 and TRBJ2-1; 8 bases map to TRBD2. Germline trimming cut 0 bases from V and 8 bases from J; bases unmatched to any gene: 9. Per germline, CDR1 LGHNA and CDR2 YSLEER. CDR3 size: 16 residues. The CDR3, as DNA: TGCGCCAGCAGCCAAGATGCAACGGGGGGGCCCCATGAGCAGTTCTTC. This codes for CASSQDATGGPHEQFF.

This clone was counted once. The chain joins TRBV6-5 to TRBJ2-7; possible D gene TRBD1, 5 bases. The germline gives CDR1 MNHEY, CDR2 SVGAGI. V was pared by 2 bases and J by 0 bases, with 14 bases between. This CDR3 region has 16 residues. The CDR3 DNA reads as TGTGCCAGCAGTTACCGTCTAGGGGAAGGCTCCTACGAGCAGTACTTC. Its translation is CASSYRLGEGSYEQYF.

J is TRBJ2-7 and V is TRBV19; possible D gene TRBD1, 6 bases. This CDR3 has 12 residues. Germline values: CDR1 LNHDA, CDR2 SQIVND (reference sequence). Between the trimmed V and J ends, which lost 10 bases and 3 bases, there was a span of 13 bases. The CDR3, as DNA: TGTGCCAACAAGACAGGCTACTACGAGCAGTACTTC. Its protein is CANKTGYYEQYF. The entire variable domain, with the rest obtained from reference TRBV19 and TRBJ2-7, is as follows: DGGITQSPKYLFRKEGQNVTLSCEQNLNHDAMYWYRQDPGQGLRLIYYSQIVNDFQKGDIAEGYSVSREKKESFPLTVTSAQKNPTAFYLCANKTGYYEQYFGPGTRLTVT.

This chain joins TRBV19 and TRBJ1-2; 9 nucleotides agree with TRBD1. This CDR3 region has 15 residues. Trimming at V came to 5 bases and at J to 8 bases, leaving 12 bases not matched to a gene. Germline V gene lookup returns CDR1 LNHDA and CDR2 SQIVND (reference sequence). The CDR3 loop is CASSPTTGGSWGYTF. As DNA, the CDR3 is TGTGCCAGTAGTCCCACGACAGGGGGATCATGGGGCTACACCTTC.